Following are 7 T cell receptor beta chains from one sample sequenced in a study of post-analysis software for immune sequencing data. Study results and limitations: Controls showed lower frequencies than patients for a few TRBV segments, and TRBV5-6, TRBV5-1 and TRBV20-1 were among these.

Unique molecular identifiers featured in each of the TCR beta cDNA libraries. MiXCR, applied by TCRdb to the PCR reads, yields one record per CDR3 protein. The table has about 680,000 distinct CDR3 sequences, around 60% seen once. Antigens of these TCRs are unknown. The sequenced sample consisted of blood. The receptors shown here come from a girl aged 2-9 years with multiple sclerosis.

In DNA, the CDR3 is TGTGCCATCAGTCATGACAGGGTGGAGCAGTTCTTC. This translates into CAISHDRVEQFF. V is TRBV10-3 and J is TRBJ2-1, with 7 bases aligning to TRBD1. Trimming cost V 5 bases and J 10 bases; bases outside gene matches: 5. The CDR3 runs 12 residues. Germline V CDR1 and CDR2: ENHRY, SYGVKD.

CDR3 region: CASSVVNVGQQYF. CDR3 bases: TGTGCCAGCAGCGTAGTAAATGTGGGCCAGCAGTACTTC. V gene TRBV9 combines with J gene TRBJ2-7, with D unclear. This CDR3 has 13 amino acids. CDR1 is SGDLS, CDR2 YYNGEE, per germline. V was clipped by 0 bases and J by 8 bases, with 12 bases between them.

This clonotype appeared a few times. This sequence joins TRBV4-1 and TRBJ2-1; D possibly corresponds to TRBD1 (6 bases). The CDR3 is 14 residues long. Germline loops: CDR1 MGHRA, CDR2 YSYEKL. V lost 1 base and J 8 bases, leaving 12 bases between the germline ends. The CDR3 nucleotides are TGCGCCAGCAGCCAAGCACAGGGTTGGGATGAGCAGTTCTTC. It translates to CASSQAQGWDEQFF.

This sequence joins TRBV4-1 and TRBJ2-7, with 8 bases fitting TRBD1. The CDR3 has 18 amino acids. CDR1 is MGHRA and CDR2 is YSYEKL in the germline V gene. V lost 0 bases to trimming and J lost 7 bases; unmatched junction nucleotides: 17. CDR3 DNA sequence: TGCGCCAGCAGCCAAGAAGGGGGCAGGGGGCGAACCAATAGAGAGCAGTACTTC. Its protein is CASSQEGGRGRTNREQYF.

The gene calls are TRBV7-9 and TRBJ2-2, with TRBD1 matching over 8 bases. The CDR3 has 18 amino acids. Germline loops: CDR1 SEHNR, CDR2 FQNEAQ (reference sequence). With V trimmed by 5 bases and J by 2 bases, 13 bases remained unmatched. CDR3 nucleotides: TGTGCCAGCAGCAGTCGGCCGGACAGGGTACACAACACCGGGGAGCTGTTTTTT. As protein: CASSSRPDRVHNTGELFF.

CDR3 loop: CSAPTSGARGSTDTQYF. CDR3 coding DNA: TGCAGTGCCCCTACTAGCGGGGCCCGGGGTAGCACAGATACGCAGTATTTT. This chain connects TRBV20-1 to TRBJ2-3; 10 bases agree with TRBD2. The CDR3 loop spans 17 amino acids. V gave up 6 bases and J gave up 0 bases; unmatched junction bases: 12. Germline lookup yields CDR1 DFQATT and CDR2 SNEGSKA (reference sequence).

This clonotype has a handful of counts. The chain uses TRBV24-1 and TRBJ1-5, with 9 bases aligning to TRBD1. The CDR3 consists of 15 residues. Trimming cost V 4 bases and J 6 bases; bases outside gene matches: 6. CDR1 and CDR2 from the germline V gene are KGHDR and SFDVKD. CDR3 in amino acids: CATSDSGQGLQPQHF. CDR3 coding DNA: TGTGCCACCAGTGACTCGGGACAGGGCCTTCAGCCCCAGCATTTT.